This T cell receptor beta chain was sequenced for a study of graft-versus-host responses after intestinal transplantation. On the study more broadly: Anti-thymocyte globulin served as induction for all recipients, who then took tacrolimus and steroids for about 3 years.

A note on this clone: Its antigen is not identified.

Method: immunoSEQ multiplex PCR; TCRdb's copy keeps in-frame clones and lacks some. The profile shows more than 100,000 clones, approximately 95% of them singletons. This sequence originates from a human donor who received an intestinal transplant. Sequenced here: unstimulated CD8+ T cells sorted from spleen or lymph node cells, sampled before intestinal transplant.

This chain's CDR3 is CASSPGSGRRENEQFF. The CDR3 DNA reads TGCGCCAGCAGCCCGGGGAGCGGGAGGAGGGAGAATGAGCAGTTCTTC. This sequence joins TRBV4-3 and TRBJ2-1, with 9 bases identical to TRBD2. V shed 4 bases and J 7 bases; nucleotides not matched to a gene: 11. There are 16 residues in the CDR3. Germline values: CDR1 LGHNA, CDR2 YSLEER.